This T cell receptor (beta chain) was found in a study of blood T cell repertoires in COVID-19. Study-level information: The United States, Italy and Spain were the sources of the acute and convalescent COVID-19 samples. PBMCs, B-cell-depleted T cells, or T cells provided the cDNA or gDNA that made up the material.

Recruited during active infection, patients (from Seattle) were subsequently followed longitudinally. As originally analysed: Estimation of nucleated cell counts relied on the amplification of reference gene primers. Measured with immunoSEQ multiplex PCR; TCRdb has only the in-frame clones, and not every one. That table supplies the V and J calls and clone size; D and trimming were determined from the DNA. The table has about 480,000 clones, 85% to 90% seen once; the top ten hold roughly 7.4%. This sequence originates from a woman aged 50 to 60 with COVID-19, enrolled during active disease. Material: peripheral blood.

Written as DNA, the CDR3 is TGCGCCAGCAGCGCGGGACCGCGAAACACCATATATTTT. Protein product: CASSAGPRNTIYF. The J gene is TRBJ1-3, the V gene TRBV5-1, with D perhaps TRBD1 (5 bases). Germline CDR1 reads SGHRS; CDR2 reads YFSETQ. V lost 4 bases, J lost 5 bases, and 10 bases lay in between. The CDR3 extends over 13 amino acids.